One and the same sample provided the 19 T cell receptor beta chains below, sequenced in a study of T cell repertoires in cytomegalovirus infection. TCRdb fed the reads into MiXCR, producing one record per CDR3 protein. The sample includes about 250,000 distinct CDR3 sequences, about 5.9% of them seen just once. Material for sequencing was PBMCs. All receptors derive from a human donor in good health (CMV status not recorded). Some clones in this sample may be carry-over from other donors' samples.

This clonotype was counted at least ten times. The chain employs TRBV20-1 and TRBJ2-3; a possible D gene is TRBD2 (6 bases). CDR1 is DFQATT, CDR2 SNEGSKA, per germline (reference sequence). The V and J ends lost 1 base and 2 bases respectively, with 19 bases between them. The CDR3 runs 17 residues. The DNA for the CDR3 is TGCAGTGCTAGAGGCCATCGCGGGGAGGATATCACAGATACGCAGTATTTT. Protein product: CSARGHRGEDITDTQYF.

This clonotype was seen ten or more times. The CDR3 coding sequence is TGTGCCAGTACCTCAAGAGCGGTGATGGGGTCGAACACTGAAGCTTTCTTT. Translation: CASTSRAVMGSNTEAFF. V gene TRBV19 combines with J gene TRBJ1-1; D unclear. The CDR3 spans 17 residues. V was pared by 7 bases and J by 1 base, with 22 bases between. Germline V CDR1 and CDR2: LNHDA, SQIVND (reference sequence).

V gene TRBV9 combines with J gene TRBJ2-1; D unclear. The V gene's germline CDR1 is SGDLS and CDR2 YYNGEE. V lost 3 bases and J lost 9, with 13 bases in between. The CDR3 is made up of 13 amino acids. The CDR3: CASSENPLGEQFF. The CDR3 nucleotides are TGTGCCAGCAGCGAGAACCCCCTTGGTGAGCAGTTCTTC.

This chain links TRBV6-2 or TRBV6-3 with TRBJ1-2; 7 nucleotides align to TRBD1. J was trimmed by 2 bases and V by 0 bases; bases with no gene match: 6. The CDR3 totals 16 residues. Germline V lookup: CDR1 MNHEY, CDR2 SVGEGT. The CDR3 DNA follows: TGTGCCAGCAGTTACTCCATCGGGACAGTGAACTATGGCTACACCTTC. Its translation is CASSYSIGTVNYGYTF.

This clonotype occurred many times. The V call is TRBV12-3 or TRBV12-4, the J call TRBJ2-7; 9 positions agree with TRBD2. V trimming: 2 bases; J trimming: 7 bases; junction bases outside the gene matches: 12. The CDR3 has 16 residues. The CDR3 nucleotides read TGTGCCAGCAGTTTAAGGACTAGCGCCGGTCCCGGGGAGCAGTACTTC. Amino acids: CASSLRTSAGPGEQYF.

This clonotype was observed many times. This sequence joins TRBV20-1 and TRBJ1-5; D is perhaps TRBD1 (6 bases). The V end was cut by 1 base, the J end by 4 bases, with 14 bases between. Germline CDR1 reads DFQATT; CDR2 reads SNEGSKA (reference sequence). This CDR3 region has 15 residues. CDR3 sequence (DNA): TGCAGTGCTAGAGTTGGGCAGGGGAATAATCAGCCCCAGCATTTT. This sequence encodes CSARVGQGNNQPQHF.

This clonotype was seen many times. The chain uses TRBV20-1 and TRBJ1-4; D not resolved. Looked up from germline, CDR1 is DFQATT and CDR2 is SNEGSKA (reference sequence). V gave up 3 bases and J gave up 8 bases, with 10 bases separating them. The CDR3 is made up of 12 amino acids. The CDR3 loop is CSARESREKLFF. In DNA form, the CDR3 reads TGCAGTGCTAGGGAGAGTAGGGAAAAACTGTTTTTT.

This clonotype was counted at least ten times. The rearrangement links TRBV2 to TRBJ2-1, with TRBD2 matching 13 bases. J gave up 10 bases and V 3 bases, and 3 bases lay outside the gene matches. The CDR3 loop spans 14 amino acids. Germline CDR1 is SNHLY and CDR2 is FYNNEI. CDR3 bases: TGTGCCAGCAGTGAGGGACTAGCGGGGACCGAGCAGTTCTTC. Its translation is CASSEGLAGTEQFF.

This clonotype was seen at least ten times. This sequence joins TRBV28 and TRBJ1-5, with D perhaps matching TRBD1 (6 bases). The CDR3 loop spans 14 amino acids. The ends were cut back, 1 base at V and 6 bases at J, with 10 bases in the middle. CDR1 and CDR2 from the germline V gene are MDHEN and SYDVKM. The CDR3 reads CASSLSGASQPQHF. In DNA, the CDR3 is TGTGCCAGCAGTTTATCGGGGGCCAGTCAGCCCCAGCATTTT.

This clonotype was found many times. This chain links TRBV7-2 with TRBJ2-5; tentatively, D is TRBD2 (6 bases). Germline V gene sequence: CDR1 SGHTA, CDR2 FQGNSA. Trimming left V 5 bases short and J 1 base short, with 11 bases between. There are 14 residues in the CDR3. The CDR3 DNA sequence: TGTGCCAGCAGCCCGGACGGGAGCCAAGAGACCCAGTACTTC. This translates into CASSPDGSQETQYF.

This clonotype was counted ten times or more. This chain joins TRBV4-1 and TRBJ2-1; no firm D call. The CDR3 is made up of 13 amino acids. V lost 3 bases and J lost 16, with 19 bases in between. Germline CDR1 is MGHRA and CDR2 is YSYEKL. The CDR3 bases are TGCGCCAGCAGCCAGGGAACCGGGCCTCAGATCTTCTTC. This sequence encodes CASSQGTGPQIFF.

The chain carries TRBV19 and TRBJ1-1; D might be TRBD1 (5 bases). The V and J ends lost 7 bases and 1 base respectively, with 13 bases between them. The CDR3 runs 14 residues. Germline assignment: CDR1 LNHDA and CDR2 SQIVND (reference sequence). The CDR3 loop reads CASTPGRGNTEAFF. In DNA form, the CDR3 reads TGTGCCAGTACTCCAGGAAGGGGGAACACTGAAGCTTTCTTT. Combining the CDR3 with reference TRBV19 and TRBJ1-1 gives the whole variable domain DGGITQSPKYLFRKEGQNVTLSCEQNLNHDAMYWYRQDPGQGLRLIYYSQIVNDFQKGDIAEGYSVSREKKESFPLTVTSAQKNPTAFYLCASTPGRGNTEAFFGQGTRLTVV.

This clonotype was detected ten times or more. At one end, the junction sequence differs from germline, possibly due to a read error. The V call is TRBV7-2, the J call TRBJ2-2; D possibly matches TRBD1 or TRBD2 (5 bases each). This CDR3 is 13 amino acids long. Germline CDR1 reads SGHTA; CDR2 reads FQGNSA. In nucleotides, the CDR3 is TGTGCCAGCAGCCCCGGGGCCACCCGGGAGCTGTTTTTT. Translated, it gives CASSPGATRELFF.

The chain is built from TRBV29-1 and TRBJ1-2; 9 positions match TRBD1. CDR1 is SQVTM, CDR2 ANQGSEA, per germline. Trimming cost V 8 bases and J 10 bases; bases outside gene matches: 11. The CDR3 totals 12 residues. The CDR3 DNA sequence: TGCAGCATCTCACAGGGGGCGTACATCTACACCTTC. Translated, it gives CSISQGAYIYTF.

V is TRBV29-1 and J is TRBJ1-2, with D possibly being TRBD1 (6 bases). The ends were cut back, 4 bases at V and 3 bases at J, with 9 bases in the middle. CDR1 SQVTM and CDR2 ANQGSEA come from the germline V gene. The CDR3 has 12 amino acids. DNA for the CDR3: TGCAGCGTTGCCCCAGGGGACTATGGCTACACCTTC. This codes for CSVAPGDYGYTF.

The gene calls are TRBV6-5 and TRBJ1-2; D is unclear. The germline CDR1 and CDR2 sequences are MNHEY and SVGAGI. This CDR3 comprises 12 residues. V gave up 6 bases and J gave up 6 bases, with 11 bases separating them. CDR3 region: CASRPPHDGYTF. The DNA of the CDR3 is TGTGCCAGCAGACCCCCACACGATGGCTACACCTTC.

This clonotype was observed many times. V usage is TRBV12-3 or TRBV12-4 and J usage is TRBJ1-2; TRBD1 aligns across 7 bases. With V trimmed by 2 bases and J by 4 bases, 4 bases remained unmatched. The length of the CDR3 is 14 residues. The CDR3 loop reads CASSLTWTGYGYTF. CDR3 DNA sequence: TGTGCCAGCAGTTTAACTTGGACAGGCTATGGCTACACCTTC.

This clonotype was seen more than once but under ten times. The chain has TRBV30 and TRBJ1-2; D unresolved. The V gene's germline CDR1 is GTSNPN and CDR2 SVGIG (reference sequence). Trimming removed 3 bases at V and 5 bases at J, with 10 bases between. CDR3 length: 12 residues. CDR3 nucleotides: TGTGCCTGGAGCGAAGAACCATATGGCTACACCTTC. Its protein is CAWSEEPYGYTF.

This clonotype was detected many times. The chain uses TRBV2 and TRBJ1-1, with unresolved D. Trimming took off 3 bases at V and 0 bases at J, with 5 bases between the two ends. The CDR3 contains 13 residues. CDR1 is SNHLY, CDR2 FYNNEI, per germline. For the CDR3, the DNA is TGTGCCAGCAGTGATGAGGTGAACACTGAAGCTTTCTTT. The encoded protein is CASSDEVNTEAFF.